This TCR beta chain was sequenced during a study of blood T cell repertoires in COVID-19. About the research overall: COVID-19 samples, acute and convalescent, were from the United States, Italy and Spain. From T cells, B-cell-depleted T cells, or PBMCs came the material, which was cDNA or gDNA.

V dropped 1 base and J dropped 9 bases, with 12 bases sitting between them. This CDR3 contains 14 residues. Per the germline V gene, CDR1 is LNHNV and CDR2 is YYDKDF (reference sequence). Original handling: For nucleated cells, counts were estimated from reference gene primer amplification. The protocol was immunoSEQ multiplex PCR, while the TCRdb copy is restricted to in-frame clones and leaves out a portion. The V and J calls and clone size come from that table; D and trimming were worked out from the DNA. The sample yields some 80,000 clones, 75% to 90% seen once. This chain uses TRBV15 with TRBJ2-2; possibly TRBD1 for D (6 bases). What was sequenced was peripheral blood. This TCR came from a human donor in a cohort sampled during active COVID-19. The CDR3 bases are TGTGCCACCAGCAGAGGACAGGCGCCATGGGAGCTGTTTTTT. Translation gives CATSRGQAPWELFF. Combining the CDR3 with reference TRBV15 and TRBJ2-2 gives the whole variable domain DAMVIQNPRYQVTQFGKPVTLSCSQTLNHNVMYWYQQKSSQAPKLLFHYYDKDFNNEADTPDNFQSRRPNTSFCFLDIRSPGLGDTAMYLCATSRGQAPWELFFGEGSRLTVL.